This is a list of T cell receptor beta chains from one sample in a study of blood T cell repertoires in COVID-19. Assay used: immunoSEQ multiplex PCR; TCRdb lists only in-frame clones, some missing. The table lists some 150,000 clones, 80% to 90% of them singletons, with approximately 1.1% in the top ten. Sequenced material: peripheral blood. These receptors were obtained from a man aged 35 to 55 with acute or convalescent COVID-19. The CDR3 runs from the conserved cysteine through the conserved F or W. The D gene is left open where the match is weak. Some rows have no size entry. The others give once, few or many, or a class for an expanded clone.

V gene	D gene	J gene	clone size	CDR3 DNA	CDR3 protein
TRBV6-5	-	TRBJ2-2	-	TGTGCCAGCAGCCCCATAAGGAGTCTAACCGGGGAGCTGTTTTTT	CASSPIRSLTGELFF
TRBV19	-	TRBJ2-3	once	TGTGCCAGTAGTATAGATTTAGGTAGCGCGGCGGCAGATACGCAGTATTTT	CASSIDLGSAAADTQYF
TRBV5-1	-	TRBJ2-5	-	TGCGCCAGCAGCTTGGACAGGGTGGAGACCCAGTACTTC	CASSLDRVETQYF
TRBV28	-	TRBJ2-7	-	TGTGCCAGCAGTTTACCAGGGAACGAGCAGTACTTC	CASSLPGNEQYF
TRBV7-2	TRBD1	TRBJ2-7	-	TGTGCCAGCAGCTTAGCTTTTCGCGGACAGGGGATGTCCTACGAGCAGTACTTC	CASSLAFRGQGMSYEQYF
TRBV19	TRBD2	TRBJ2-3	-	TGTGCCAGTAGTATAGGACCGGGAGGTACGCAGTATTTT	CASSIGPGGTQYF
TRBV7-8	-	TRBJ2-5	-	TGTGCCAGCAGCTTAGCGCTACTGGAGACCCAGTACTTC	CASSLALLETQYF
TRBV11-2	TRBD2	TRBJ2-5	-	TGTGCCAGCAGCTTAGATACCGGGAGGGAGACCCAGTACTTC	CASSLDTGRETQYF
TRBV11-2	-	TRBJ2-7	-	TGTGCCAGCAGCTTAGCTAGCCCGGCCTACGAGCAGTACTTC	CASSLASPAYEQYF
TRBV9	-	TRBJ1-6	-	TGTGCCAGCAGCGGGACAGAGCGTAATTCACCCCTCCACTTT	CASSGTERNSPLHF
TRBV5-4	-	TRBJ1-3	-	TGTGCCAGCAGGCCGACAGGCCCTTCCTCTGGAAACACCATATATTTT	CASRPTGPSSGNTIYF
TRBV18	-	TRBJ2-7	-	TGTGCCAGCTCGCAGGGAAGACTCAACGAGCAGTACTTC	CASSQGRLNEQYF
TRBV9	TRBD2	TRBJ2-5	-	TGTGCCAGCAGCGTAGGAGCGGGGGTTGCCCAAGAGACCCAGTACTTC	CASSVGAGVAQETQYF
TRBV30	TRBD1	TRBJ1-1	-	TGTGCCTGGAGTCACAGGGGGCGCGTTTCCACTGAAGCTTTCTTT	CAWSHRGRVSTEAFF
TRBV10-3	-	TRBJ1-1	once	TGTGCCATCACGCTTCAGGTGAACACTGAAGCTTTCTTT	CAITLQVNTEAFF
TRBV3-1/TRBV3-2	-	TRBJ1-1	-	TGTGCCAGCAGCCAAGATCTTACAGGGTTGAGGACTGAAGCTTTCTTT	CASSQDLTGLRTEAFF
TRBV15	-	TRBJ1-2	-	TGTGCCACCAGCCCGGCTGCGGGTCAGATCGTTTATGGCTACACCTTC	CATSPAAGQIVYGYTF
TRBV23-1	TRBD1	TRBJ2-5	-	TGCGCCAGGTATCCGACAGGGGGCGGGCCTTTGTACCAAGAGACCCAGTACTTC	CARYPTGGGPLYQETQYF
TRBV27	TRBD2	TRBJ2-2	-	TGTGCCAGCAGTTCGACTAGCGGGGGGAGATTCGCGAACACCGGGGAGCTGTTTTTT	CASSSTSGGRFANTGELFF
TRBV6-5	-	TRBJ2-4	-	TGTGCCAGCAGTTGGGGCGGGGAAGCCAAAAACATTCAGTACTTC	CASSWGGEAKNIQYF
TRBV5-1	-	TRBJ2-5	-	TGCGCCAGCAGCCCGGGTCCCACGGGGGAGACCCAGTACTTC	CASSPGPTGETQYF
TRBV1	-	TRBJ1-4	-	TGCACCAGCAGAATGATATATGAAGACAGGGCGGGAGAAAAACTGTTTTTT	CTSRMIYEDRAGEKLFF
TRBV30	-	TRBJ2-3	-	TGTGCCTGGAGTTACTCAGGGGGGGATACGCAGTATTTT	CAWSYSGGDTQYF
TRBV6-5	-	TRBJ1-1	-	TGTGCCAGCAGTCCCGGGAGCACTGAAGCTTTCTTT	CASSPGSTEAFF
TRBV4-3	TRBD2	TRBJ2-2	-	TGCGCCAGCAGACCCGGGCTAGCGGTTACCGGGGAGCTGTTTTTT	CASRPGLAVTGELFF
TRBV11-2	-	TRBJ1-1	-	TGTGCCAGCAGCTTGGGGGGAACGGGCACTGAAGCTTTCTTT	CASSLGGTGTEAFF
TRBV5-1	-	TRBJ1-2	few	TGCGCCAGCAGCTTGCGGGGTCAGTCCGGAGGGAACTATGGCTACACCTTC	CASSLRGQSGGNYGYTF
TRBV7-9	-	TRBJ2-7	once	TGTGCCAGCAGCTTACCCTCCGGGGGCGAGCAGTACTTC	CASSLPSGGEQYF
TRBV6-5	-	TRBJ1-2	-	TGTGCCAGCAGGGCCTCTTCGGGGGGGATTAACACCTTC	CASRASSGGINTF
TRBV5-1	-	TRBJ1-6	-	TGCGCCAGCAGCTCTCAAACAGGGTTGACTTCACCCCTCCACTTT	CASSSQTGLTSPLHF
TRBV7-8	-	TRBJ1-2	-	TGTGCCAGCAGCTTGGAGAAGGGGAAGGGATATGGCTACACCTTC	CASSLEKGKGYGYTF
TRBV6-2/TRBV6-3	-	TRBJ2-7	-	TGTGCCAGCAGCTCTCGGGATACCTCCTACGAGCAGTACTTC	CASSSRDTSYEQYF
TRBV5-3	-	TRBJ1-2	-	TGTGCCAGAAGCTTAAGGCCTCCTGCGGACTATGGCTACACCTTC	CARSLRPPADYGYTF
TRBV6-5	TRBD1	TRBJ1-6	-	TGTGCCAGCAGCCGACAGGGGGAGGGGTCACCCCTCCACTTT	CASSRQGEGSPLHF
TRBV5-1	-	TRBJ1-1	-	TGCGCCAGCAGATCCAACCTTGACAGTTTCGCTGAAGCTTTCTTT	CASRSNLDSFAEAFF
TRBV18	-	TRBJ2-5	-	TGTGCCAGCTCACCAACACAATTACAAGAGACCCAGTACTTC	CASSPTQLQETQYF
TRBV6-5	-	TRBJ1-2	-	TGTGCCAGCAGTTACAATACAGGGTATGGCTACACCTTC	CASSYNTGYGYTF
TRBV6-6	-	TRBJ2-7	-	TGTGCCAGCAGTTACTCGACATCGGCCTACGAGCAGTACTTC	CASSYSTSAYEQYF
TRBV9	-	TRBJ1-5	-	TGTGCCAGCAGCGTAGGAGAGGGTTCGAATCAGCCCCAGCATTTT	CASSVGEGSNQPQHF
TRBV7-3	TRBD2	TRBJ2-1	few	TGTGCCAGCAGCACAGCGGGGGTCGCCTACAATGAGCAGTTCTTC	CASSTAGVAYNEQFF
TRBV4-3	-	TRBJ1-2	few	TGCGCCAGCAGCCGAGTCGTTGACTTAAACTATGGCTACACCTTC	CASSRVVDLNYGYTF
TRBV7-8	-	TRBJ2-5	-	TGTGCCAGCAGCCTCAGGGGCCTGAGGGAGACCCAGTACTTC	CASSLRGLRETQYF
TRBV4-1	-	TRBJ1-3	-	TGCGCCAGCAGCGGACTCTTTCTAGCCTCTGGAAACACCATATATTTT	CASSGLFLASGNTIYF
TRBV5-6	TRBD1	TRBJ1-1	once	TGTGCCAGCAGCTTGGTGAGGGACAGGGACACTGAAGCTTTCTTT	CASSLVRDRDTEAFF
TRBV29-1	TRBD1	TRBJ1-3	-	TGCAGCGTCCGACAGGGGTCCGACCCTGGAAACACCATATATTTT	CSVRQGSDPGNTIYF